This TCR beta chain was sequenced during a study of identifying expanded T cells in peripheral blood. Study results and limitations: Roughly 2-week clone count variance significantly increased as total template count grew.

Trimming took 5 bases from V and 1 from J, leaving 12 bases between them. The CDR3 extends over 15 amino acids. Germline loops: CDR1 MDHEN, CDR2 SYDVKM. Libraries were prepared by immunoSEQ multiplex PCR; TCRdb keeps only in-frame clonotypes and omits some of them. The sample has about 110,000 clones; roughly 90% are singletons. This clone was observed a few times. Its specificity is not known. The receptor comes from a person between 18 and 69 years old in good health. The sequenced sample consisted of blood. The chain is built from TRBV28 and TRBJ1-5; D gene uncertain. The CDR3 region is CASSVVVNSNQPQHF. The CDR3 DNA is TGTGCCAGCAGTGTCGTGGTGAACAGCAATCAGCCCCAGCATTTT. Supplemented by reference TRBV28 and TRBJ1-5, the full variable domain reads DVKVTQSSRYLVKRTGEKVFLECVQDMDHENMFWYRQDPGLGLRLIYFSYDVKMKEKGDIPEGYSVSREKKERFSLILESASTNQTSMYLCASSVVVNSNQPQHFGDGTRLSIL.